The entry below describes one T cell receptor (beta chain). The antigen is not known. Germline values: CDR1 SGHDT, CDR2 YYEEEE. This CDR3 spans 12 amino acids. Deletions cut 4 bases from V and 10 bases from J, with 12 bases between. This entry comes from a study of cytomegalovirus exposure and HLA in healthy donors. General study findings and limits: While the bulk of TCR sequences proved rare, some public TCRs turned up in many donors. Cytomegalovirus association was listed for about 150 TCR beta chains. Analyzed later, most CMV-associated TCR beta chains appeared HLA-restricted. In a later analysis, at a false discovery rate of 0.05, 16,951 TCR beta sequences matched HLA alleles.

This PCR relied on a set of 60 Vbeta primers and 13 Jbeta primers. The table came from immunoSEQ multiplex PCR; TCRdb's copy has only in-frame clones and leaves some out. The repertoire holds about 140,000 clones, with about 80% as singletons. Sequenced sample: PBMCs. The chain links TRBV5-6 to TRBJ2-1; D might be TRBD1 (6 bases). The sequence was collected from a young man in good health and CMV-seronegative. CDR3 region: CASSVFQGEQFF. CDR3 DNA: TGTGCCAGCAGCGTTTTCCAGGGGGAGCAGTTCTTC.